The 23 T cell receptor beta chains listed next were all sequenced from one sample in a study of naive and memory T cell subsets. Study-level results: Especially in CD8 cells, naive repertoires contained a few larger clonotypes, possibly CD45RA-re-expressing memory cells.

Which antigens these TCRs recognize remains unknown. Two oligonucleotides, mixed equimolar, formed the beta constant-region primer covering TRBC1 and TRBC2. Ligated cDNA was amplified by four rounds of PCR with nested alpha and beta constant-region primers and SP2. Each CDR3 protein is one row after TCRdb ran MiXCR on the UMI-ligation and nested PCR reads. The repertoire includes fewer than 150,000 distinct CDR3 sequences, approximately 20% of them detected once, and more than 0.6% sits in the top ten. The specimen was naive CD8+ T cells from blood. The receptors were sampled from a human donor in good health.

In this sample, this clonotype turned up a few times. The V and J genes are TRBV4-3 and TRBJ2-5; D uncertain. Trimming removed 1 base from V and 5 bases from J, with 8 bases in between. The CDR3 length is 13 residues. Germline lookup yields CDR1 LGHNA and CDR2 YSLEER. This CDR3 is CASSQATGETQYF. CDR3 coding DNA: TGCGCCAGCAGCCAAGCTACCGGGGAGACCCAGTACTTC.

This clonotype was observed a handful of times. The chain couples TRBV4-3 to TRBJ2-3, with 8 positions matching TRBD2. The CDR3 length is 17 residues. Per germline, CDR1 LGHNA and CDR2 YSLEER. V lost 4 bases and J lost 0; bases outside the gene matches: 9. CDR3 sequence: CASSPDRLATSTDTQYF. The CDR3 DNA reads TGCGCCAGCAGCCCGGATCGACTAGCGACTAGCACAGATACGCAGTATTTT.

This chain links TRBV5-6 with TRBJ2-1; D perhaps matches TRBD2 (6 bases). The V gene's germline CDR1 is SGHDT and CDR2 YYEEEE. The CDR3 has 17 residues. Trimming left V 4 bases short and J 0 bases short, with 17 bases between. The CDR3 DNA follows: TGTGCCAGCAGCACACACCGGGAGACTAGCTCCTACAATGAGCAGTTCTTC. Residues: CASSTHRETSSYNEQFF.

The chain combines TRBV28 with TRBJ2-1; unclear D gene. The CDR3 is made up of 13 amino acids. V lost 3 bases and J lost 5, with 8 bases in between. Germline V gene sequence: CDR1 MDHEN, CDR2 SYDVKM. CDR3 coding DNA: TGTGCCAGCAGTTTCTACAGCCACAATGAGCAGTTCTTC. Residues: CASSFYSHNEQFF.

This chain joins TRBV6-6 and TRBJ2-3, with 7 bases lining up with TRBD1. Per the germline V gene, CDR1 is MNHNY and CDR2 is SVGAGI (reference sequence). The CDR3 runs 15 residues. V lost 2 bases and J lost 2; bases outside the gene matches: 4. The CDR3 region is CASSYTDRATDTQYF. CDR3 sequence (DNA): TGTGCCAGCAGTTACACCGACAGGGCCACAGATACGCAGTATTTT.

This rearrangement joins TRBV28 to TRBJ2-7, with 8 bases that match TRBD2. This CDR3 comprises 15 residues. The V and J ends lost 4 bases and 0 bases, in that order; junction bases with no gene match: 5. CDR1 and CDR2 from the germline V gene are MDHEN and SYDVKM. The CDR3 DNA is TGTGCCAGCAGTTACCCCGGGGGGGGCTCCTACGAGCAGTACTTC. Its translation is CASSYPGGGSYEQYF.

This clonotype was observed a few times. This chain joins TRBV2 and TRBJ2-1; the D is unclear. The V gene's germline CDR1 is SNHLY and CDR2 FYNNEI. V lost 3 bases and J lost 0, with 6 bases in between. The CDR3 has 14 residues. Here the CDR3 DNA reads TGTGCCAGCAGTGAGTTGAGCTCCTACAATGAGCAGTTCTTC. It translates to CASSELSSYNEQFF.

The genes are TRBV19 and TRBJ1-5, with a possible D match to TRBD1 (6 bases). Trimming shortened V by 3 bases and J by 3 bases, and 9 bases separated the two germline ends. Germline V gene lookup returns CDR1 LNHDA and CDR2 SQIVND (reference sequence). The CDR3 contains 14 residues. CDR3 in amino acids: CASSIRDNNQPQHF. The CDR3 nucleotides read TGTGCCAGTAGTATCAGGGACAACAATCAGCCCCAGCATTTT.

The rearrangement links TRBV29-1 to TRBJ1-2; the D is unclear. The CDR3 sequence is 11 residues long. Germline values: CDR1 SQVTM, CDR2 ANQGSEA. The germline V and J ends were trimmed by 3 bases and 2 bases, with 4 bases remaining between them. CDR3 loop: CSVDGNYGYTF. The CDR3 coding sequence is TGCAGCGTTGACGGGAACTATGGCTACACCTTC.

The chain couples TRBV25-1 to TRBJ2-1; D not certain. V lost 4 bases and J lost 5, with 3 bases in between. This CDR3 has 11 residues. CDR1 is MGHDK and CDR2 is SYGVNS in the germline V gene. CDR3 bases: TGTGCCAGCAGTGCGCACAATGAGCAGTTCTTC. This gives the protein CASSAHNEQFF.

This sequence joins TRBV28 and TRBJ2-1; D not resolved. Germline V gene data show CDR1 as MDHEN and CDR2 as SYDVKM. The CDR3 sequence is 13 residues long. Trimming left V 7 bases short and J 2 bases short, with 9 bases between. CDR3 nucleotide sequence: TGTGCCAGCACCGGCTTTACCTACAATGAGCAGTTCTTC. Its protein is CASTGFTYNEQFF. Variable domain in full (rest from reference TRBV28 and TRBJ2-1): DVKVTQSSRYLVKRTGEKVFLECVQDMDHENMFWYRQDPGLGLRLIYFSYDVKMKEKGDIPEGYSVSREKKERFSLILESASTNQTSMYLCASTGFTYNEQFFGPGTRLTVL.

This rearrangement joins TRBV10-3 to TRBJ2-7; no clear D gene. Trimming left V 0 bases short and J 7 bases short, with 13 bases between. CDR1 is ENHRY, CDR2 SYGVKD, per germline. This CDR3 comprises 14 residues. The CDR3 DNA reads as TGTGCCATCAGTGAGTCTTCCTCGGGTCCGGAGCAGTACTTC. Translation gives CAISESSSGPEQYF.

The gene calls are TRBV28 and TRBJ2-7; no reliable D call. Germline V lookup: CDR1 MDHEN, CDR2 SYDVKM. The ends were cut back, 8 bases at V and 2 bases at J, with 13 bases in the middle. CDR3 length equals 13 residues. The CDR3 DNA follows: TGTGCCAGCGAGACCCAGAGTACCTACGAGCAGTACTTC. It yields the protein CASETQSTYEQYF. Combining the CDR3 with reference TRBV28 and TRBJ2-7 gives the whole variable domain DVKVTQSSRYLVKRTGEKVFLECVQDMDHENMFWYRQDPGLGLRLIYFSYDVKMKEKGDIPEGYSVSREKKERFSLILESASTNQTSMYLCASETQSTYEQYFGPGTRLTVT.

J is TRBJ2-7 and V is TRBV28; 10 nucleotides match TRBD2. This CDR3 is 16 amino acids long. V lost 5 bases and J lost 2; bases outside the gene matches: 9. The germline CDR1 and CDR2 sequences are MDHEN and SYDVKM. CDR3 in amino acids: CASSPYWTSGTYEQYF. The CDR3 bases are TGTGCCAGCAGTCCCTATTGGACTAGCGGAACCTACGAGCAGTACTTC.

This chain connects TRBV5-1 to TRBJ1-4; 8 nucleotides agree with TRBD1. V trimming: 3 bases; J trimming: 0 bases; junction bases outside the gene matches: 1. Germline V gene sequence: CDR1 SGHRS, CDR2 YFSETQ. The CDR3 has 15 residues. The CDR3 spells CASSSQGATNEKLFF. The CDR3 DNA reads TGCGCCAGCAGCTCACAGGGGGCAACTAATGAAAAACTGTTTTTT.

The table lists this clonotype with a few counts. The V and J genes are TRBV7-9 and TRBJ1-2; D not certain. CDR1 SEHNR and CDR2 FQNEAQ come from the germline V gene (reference sequence). The CDR3 is 15 residues long. Between the trimmed V and J ends, which lost 3 bases and 0 bases, there was a span of 11 bases. CDR3 in amino acids: CASSLETDPNYGYTF. CDR3 DNA sequence: TGTGCCAGCAGCTTGGAGACTGACCCTAACTATGGCTACACCTTC. Complete variable domain (other parts from reference TRBV7-9 and TRBJ1-2): DTGVSQNPRHKITKRGQNVTFRCDPISEHNRLYWYRQTLGQGPEFLTYFQNEAQLEKSRLLSDRFSAERPKGSFSTLEIQRTEQGDSAMYLCASSLETDPNYGYTFGSGTRLTVV.

Ten or more counts support this clonotype. The V call is TRBV16, the J call TRBJ1-1, with a weak D call TRBD1 (5 bases). V was clipped by 4 bases and J by 6 bases, with 12 bases between them. Germline assignment: CDR1 KGHSY and CDR2 FQNENV. This CDR3 comprises 13 residues. The CDR3 region is CASSPQWGAEAFF. The DNA of the CDR3 is TGTGCCAGCAGCCCCCAGTGGGGGGCTGAAGCTTTCTTT.

This chain uses TRBV27 with TRBJ2-1; TRBD1 might be the D (6 bases). The CDR3 runs to 12 residues. CDR1 is MNHEY and CDR2 is SMNVEV in the germline V gene (reference sequence). Trimming removed 4 bases from V and 9 bases from J, with 10 bases in between. CDR3 amino acids: CASSSYRAEQFF. DNA for the CDR3: TGTGCCAGCAGTTCATACAGGGCTGAGCAGTTCTTC.

This clonotype was seen a few times. The gene calls are TRBV29-1 and TRBJ2-1; TRBD1 agrees at 7 bases. V was clipped by 2 bases and J by 6 bases; unmatched bases: 4. CDR1 is SQVTM, CDR2 ANQGSEA, per germline. This CDR3 region has 13 residues. The CDR3 DNA sequence: TGCAGCGTTGAACAGGGGGTCGGCAATGAGCAGTTCTTC. Encoded protein: CSVEQGVGNEQFF.

This clonotype was counted between two and nine times. This chain links TRBV5-1 with TRBJ2-7; D may correspond to TRBD1 or TRBD2 (5 bases each). This CDR3 has 16 residues. V was cut by 4 bases and J by 0 bases, with 17 bases left in between. Germline loops: CDR1 SGHRS, CDR2 YFSETQ. The CDR3 nucleotides are TGCGCCAGCAGCCCGGATGCCGGGACGTCCTCCTACGAGCAGTACTTC. Translated: CASSPDAGTSSYEQYF.

The genes are TRBV2 and TRBJ2-3, with 7 bases aligning to TRBD2. The trim removed 4 bases at V and 2 bases at J, leaving 9 bases unmatched. CDR1 is SNHLY, CDR2 FYNNEI, per germline. This CDR3 is 16 amino acids long. CDR3 sequence reads: CASSARSGLLTDTQYF. In DNA form, the CDR3 reads TGTGCCAGCAGTGCTCGATCGGGACTACTCACAGATACGCAGTATTTT.

The table lists this clonotype with a few counts. For the CDR3, the DNA is TGTGCCAGCCTAGTGGGAAACGGAGTTGCCTACAATGAGCAGTTCTTC. Amino acids: CASLVGNGVAYNEQFF. V is TRBV28 and J is TRBJ2-1, with D hard to call. The germline V gene encodes CDR1 MDHEN and CDR2 SYDVKM. The CDR3 extends over 16 amino acids. Between the trimmed V and J ends, which lost 8 bases and 2 bases, there was a span of 19 bases.

The rearrangement uses TRBV4-3 and TRBJ2-2, with 8 bases fitting TRBD2. Germline CDR1 and CDR2: LGHNA and YSLEER. V was pared by 2 bases and J by 8 bases, with 10 bases of the junction left unmatched. The CDR3 runs to 16 residues. In DNA, the CDR3 is TGCGCCAGCAGCCAACCCGCGGGGACTAGTCTGGGGGAGCTGTTTTTT. Protein sequence: CASSQPAGTSLGELFF.